Below are 5 T cell receptor beta chains sequenced from a single sample in a study of blood T cell repertoires in COVID-19. Clones were sequenced by immunoSEQ multiplex PCR, and TCRdb holds only the in-frame ones, with some missing. The data show approximately 230,000 clones, under 90% seen once. Sequencing was performed on PBMCs or T cells enriched from blood (not recorded which). All receptors derive from a man aged 18 to 29 who had recovered from COVID-19.

This sequence joins TRBV3-1 (or the pseudogene TRBV3-2) and TRBJ1-5, with D unresolved. The CDR3 totals 16 residues. The germline V gene encodes CDR1 LGHDT and CDR2 YNNKEL (reference sequence). V was shortened by 3 bases and J by 0 bases, with 12 bases between the two germline ends. This chain's CDR3 is CASSQRLPYSNQPQHF. CDR3 sequence (DNA): TGTGCCAGCAGCCAGCGTTTGCCTTATAGCAATCAGCCCCAGCATTTT.

This clone showed up just once. The V call is TRBV11-2, the J call TRBJ1-4; D remains ambiguous. CDR3 length equals 17 residues. Between the trimmed V and J ends, which lost 3 bases and 0 bases, there was a span of 14 bases. The germline CDR1 and CDR2 sequences are SGHAT and FQNNGV. This CDR3 is CASSFAGPGATNEKLFF. CDR3 in DNA: TGTGCCAGCAGCTTCGCGGGCCCGGGTGCAACTAATGAAAAACTGTTTTTT.

Note on this clone: The same CDR3 also results from other DNA sequences found in this sample. The genes are TRBV2 and TRBJ1-1; a possible D gene is TRBD1 (5 bases). There are 13 residues in the CDR3. Per germline, CDR1 SNHLY and CDR2 FYNNEI. V dropped 6 bases and J dropped 0 bases, with 8 bases sitting between them. The CDR3 coding sequence is TGTGCCAGCAGCGACAGCATGAACACTGAAGCTTTCTTT. Translated, it gives CASSDSMNTEAFF.

This chain joins TRBV5-4 and TRBJ1-1; TRBD1 matches at 8 bases. Per the germline V gene, CDR1 is SGHNT and CDR2 is YYREEE (reference sequence). The V segment lost 4 bases and the J segment 0 bases; nucleotides outside the gene matches: 11. The CDR3 extends over 17 amino acids. The CDR3 DNA reads as TGTGCCAGCAGCCCATCCCTAGGACAGGGAATGAACACTGAAGCTTTCTTT. Protein product: CASSPSLGQGMNTEAFF. Full variable domain (missing parts from reference TRBV5-4 and TRBJ1-1): ETGVTQSPTHLIKTRGQQVTLRCSSQSGHNTVSWYQQALGQGPQFIFQYYREEENGRGNFPPRFSGLQFPNYSSELNVNALELDDSALYLCASSPSLGQGMNTEAFFGQGTRLTVV.

The table lists this clone with a few counts. The V and J genes are TRBV4-1 and TRBJ2-3; tentatively, D is TRBD2 (7 bases). Per germline, CDR1 MGHRA and CDR2 YSYEKL. The V end lost 5 bases, the J end lost 6 bases, and 18 bases lay between the germline ends. The CDR3 runs 15 residues. This CDR3 is CASSSGAGAIDTQYF. The CDR3 DNA reads as TGCGCCAGCAGCTCAGGGGCGGGAGCAATCGATACGCAGTATTTT.